The clone carrying this T cell receptor (beta chain) was seen ten or more times. The antigen is undetermined. For TCR beta, libraries came from quantitative 5'-RACE with molecular barcodes. One entry per CDR3 protein, called by TCRdb with MiXCR from the 5' RACE reads. Here the sample spans around 770,000 distinct CDR3 sequences, 15% to 20% being singletons. This entry comes from a study of CD8 T cells in ankylosing spondylitis. Whole-study findings and limits: In reactive arthritis synovial fluid and blood, some motif variants had been reported before. Disease-linked clones were CD8+ and relatively rare in peripheral blood. Seemingly characteristic of ankylosing spondylitis blood was a TCR beta motif consisting of about 8 highly homologous variants. Reportedly, significant enrichment of disease-linked clones occurred in matched ankylosing spondylitis synovial fluid.

This sequence was found in a male donor with ankylosing spondylitis. Sequencing used blood, either unsorted or a sorted T cell fraction (not recorded which).

Here the CDR3 reads CATSRDRDIFYEQYF. CDR3 DNA: TGTGCCACCAGCAGAGACCGGGACATTTTCTACGAGCAGTACTTC. V is TRBV15 and J is TRBJ2-7; TRBD1 is a possible D gene (6 bases). Germline V gives CDR1 LNHNV, CDR2 YYDKDF (reference sequence). The CDR3 contains 15 residues. Between the trimmed V and J ends, which lost 0 bases and 3 bases, there was a span of 12 bases.